The TCR beta chain described here comes from a study of T-cell memory formation after mild COVID-19 (dated by TCRdb to about 2021). With respect to the entire study: TCR sequence clusters from the two donors were largely donor specific. In a couple of donors, T-cell clones that expanded and contracted after mild COVID-19 were followed by sequencing TCRalpha and TCRbeta repertoires longitudinally. The cohort comprised two young, previously healthy adult volunteers, one female and one male.

V gives up 5 bases and J gives up 0 bases, and the segment between their germline ends measures 19 bases. From the cysteine up to the phenylalanine, the CDR3 has a length of 17 residues. The kept DNA is CDR3 alone, 51 bases in frame from the first base. Only a few counts were recorded for this clonotype. The specificity of this receptor is unknown. Base quality data are lacking; no much larger clone is found one base away. The full study reports these points: Contracting CD4+ clones were found mainly in CM and EM memory subsets, while CD8+ clones were enriched in EMRA. SARS-CoV-2 specificity was not confirmed for the second-wave clones peaking on day 37. Some responding clones were found in pre-infection memory, which suggests that pre-existing cross-reactive memory T cells took part in the SARS-CoV-2 response. Only a couple of mild cases were covered in the study, and larger cohorts including severe cases with pre-infection samples were considered necessary. Balanced CD4/CD8 phenotypes were observed for clones contracting from day 15 to 85, whereas a bias towards CD4+ was observed for a second wave of clones expanding from day 15 to 37.

The instrument given in TCRdb is Illumina NovaSeq 6000. cDNA libraries for TCRalpha and TCRbeta were prepared by 5'RACE using constant-segment primers, with sample barcodes and unique molecular identifiers added. Trizol reagent was used to extract RNA from every sample. Library amplification was performed in two PCR steps, and a second sample barcode and Illumina TruSeq adapters were introduced in the second step. Sequencing of libraries was performed on an Illumina NovaSeq with 2 x 150 bp paired-end reads. On the study's bioinformatics: With migec v1.2.7, reads were demultiplexed and then collapsed into UMI-guided consensus sequences. With mixcr v2.1.11, UMI consensuses were aligned to TRA and TRB V and J templates and assembled into clonotypes. Expanded or contracted clonotypes were those called significant by both edgeR and NoisET, with noise models trained on biological replicates. For edgeR calls, the thresholds were a false discovery rate-adjusted p below 0.01 and a log2 fold-change of 1. As an exploratory analysis of dynamics, max-normalized trajectories of the 1000 most abundant clonotypes were examined with PCA combined with hierarchical clustering. Separately sequenced CD4+ and CD8+ repertoires were used to assign the CD4 or CD8 phenotype of responding clones. TCRdb cleaned the public reads at Q25 with fastp, built clones with MiXCR and kept in-frame beta chains. Each record represents a unique CDR3 protein, reported with the most common genes and DNA among its rows. V and J calls and clone size were set by TCRdb, not the authors. Within this sample are hundreds of thousands of distinct CDR3 sequences, with 15% to 20% of them counted one time only. More than 8% of the sample is held by the ten biggest clonotypes.

Ficoll-Paque density gradient centrifugation was the method used to isolate PBMCs. The rearrangement joined TRBV12-3 or TRBV12-4 to TRBJ1-2, with no confident D gene call. Sequenced input: PBMCs or a T cell subset sorted from them (not recorded which). The sequence derives from an adult woman who had mild COVID-19 (a few samples of this study predate the infection). The sample titles of this study are shuffled in the database, so cell type and time point are left out; the donor was told from shared clones. The bases are TGTGCCAGCAGTCCCCTTACGCTAGGCTGGCCTAACTATGGCTACACCTTC. It encodes CASSPLTLGWPNYGYTF.